A single sample is the source of the 17 T cell receptor beta chains below, sequenced in a study of shared clonotypes between healthy human individuals. The repertoire was sequenced with immunoSEQ multiplex PCR; TCRdb's copy has only in-frame clones and lacks some. Of about 1.1 million clones listed, roughly 77% are singletons. The sequencing input was memory CD4+ T cells from PBMCs. Subset here: CD45RA-negative fraction. These receptors were obtained from a man younger than 35 in good health. Some clones in this sample may be carry-over from other donors' samples.

CDR3: CASSLHGPNYGYTF. In nucleotides, the CDR3 is TGCGCCAGCAGCCTTCACGGGCCGAACTATGGCTACACCTTC. The chain combines TRBV4-1 with TRBJ1-2; D uncertain. Germline V gene lookup returns CDR1 MGHRA and CDR2 YSYEKL. This CDR3 region has 14 residues. V was trimmed by 4 bases and J by 2 bases, leaving 11 bases between them.

The chain joins TRBV11-3 to TRBJ2-3, with D possibly matching TRBD2 (6 bases). Trimming took 4 bases from V and 4 from J, leaving 9 bases between them. The CDR3 runs 13 residues. CDR1 is SGHNT and CDR2 is YENEEA in the germline V gene. CDR3 nucleotide sequence: TGTGCCAGCAGCTACGGGGGTGCAGATACGCAGTATTTT. Translated, it gives CASSYGGADTQYF.

The chain uses TRBV27 and TRBJ2-2; possible D gene TRBD2, 6 bases. Per germline, CDR1 MNHEY and CDR2 SMNVEV (reference sequence). There are 16 residues in the CDR3. The V and J ends lost 6 bases and 7 bases respectively, with 21 bases between them. The CDR3 coding sequence is TGTGCCAGCAGAGGGTTCGGGACTGGGTTAGTCGGGGAGCTGTTTTTT. It translates to CASRGFGTGLVGELFF.

This clone appeared once. The gene calls are TRBV9 and TRBJ1-4, with TRBD1 matching 10 bases. V lost 4 bases to trimming and J lost 1 base; unmatched junction nucleotides: 7. The CDR3 is 17 amino acids. In germline, CDR1 is SGDLS, CDR2 YYNGEE. CDR3 DNA sequence: TGTGCCAGCAGCCCTACAGACAGGGGGCGAACTAATGAAAAACTGTTTTTT. Its protein is CASSPTDRGRTNEKLFF. Drawing the rest from reference TRBV9 and TRBJ1-4, the complete variable domain is DSGVTQTPKHLITATGQRVTLRCSPRSGDLSVYWYQQSLDQGLQFLIQYYNGEERAKGNILERFSAQQFPDLHSELNLSSLELGDSALYFCASSPTDRGRTNEKLFFGSGTQLSVL.

Concerning this clone: This may be a read error, as it is one base from a much larger clone. The rearrangement joins TRBV29-1 to TRBJ2-7; 9 nucleotides align to TRBD1. Germline values: CDR1 SQVTM, CDR2 ANQGSEA. There are 13 residues in the CDR3. The CDR3 sequence is CRVGGQGVYEQYF. CDR3 in DNA: TGCAGAGTGGGGGGACAGGGCGTATACGAGCAGTACTTC.

The CDR3 loop is CASSPGGNPGELFF. The CDR3 bases are TGTGCCAGCAGCCCCGGGGGCAACCCCGGGGAGCTGTTTTTT. The chain is built from TRBV7-3 and TRBJ2-2; D may match TRBD1 or TRBD2 (6 bases each). The CDR3 runs 14 residues. Trimming took 5 bases from V and 6 from J, leaving 13 bases between them. The germline CDR1 and CDR2 sequences are SGHTA and FQGTGA.

In its sample, this clone was seen a few times. The chain has TRBV7-6 and TRBJ2-1; TRBD2 aligns across 7 bases. Germline CDR1 and CDR2: SGHVS and FNYEAQ. V was pared by 7 bases and J by 6 bases, with 15 bases of the junction left unmatched. The CDR3 covers 16 residues. DNA of the CDR3: TGTGCCAGCACCCGCTCAAGCGGGAACTACATCAATGAGCAGTTCTTC. Translated: CASTRSSGNYINEQFF.

The V gene is TRBV11-2, the J gene TRBJ1-2, with unresolved D. Germline V gene sequence: CDR1 SGHAT, CDR2 FQNNGV. The CDR3 loop spans 13 amino acids. Trimming left V 0 bases short and J 5 bases short, with 7 bases between. CDR3 region: CASSLDTQYGYTF. In DNA, the CDR3 is TGTGCCAGCAGCTTAGATACGCAGTATGGCTACACCTTC.

V usage is TRBV4-1 and J usage is TRBJ2-5; 14 nucleotides agree with TRBD2. The germline V gene has CDR1 MGHRA and CDR2 YSYEKL. V dropped 1 base and J dropped 11; count of bases not matched to a gene: 9. The CDR3 loop spans 16 amino acids. CDR3 DNA sequence: TGCGCCAGCAGCCAAGGGGCACCGGGACTAGCGGGAGCGCAGTACTTC. Protein: CASSQGAPGLAGAQYF.

J is TRBJ2-1 and V is TRBV7-9; TRBD2 is a possible D gene (6 bases). The germline V gene encodes CDR1 SEHNR and CDR2 FQNEAQ (reference sequence). With 5 bases removed from V and 0 bases from J, the gap between germline ends came to 17 bases. The CDR3 runs 17 residues. The CDR3 region is CASSPWASAYSYNEQFF. DNA of the CDR3: TGTGCCAGCAGCCCTTGGGCTAGCGCCTACTCCTACAATGAGCAGTTCTTC.

This clone has a count of ten or more. This sequence joins TRBV6-5 and TRBJ1-2; the D is unclear. Germline V gene lookup returns CDR1 MNHEY and CDR2 SVGAGI. V dropped 10 bases and J dropped 8 bases, with 11 bases sitting between them. This CDR3 is 10 amino acids long. CDR3 loop: CATYDGGYTF. In DNA form, the CDR3 reads TGTGCCACCTACGATGGGGGCTACACCTTC.

The chain links TRBV5-4 to TRBJ2-7; D uncertain. Germline V gene sequence: CDR1 SGHNT, CDR2 YYREEE (reference sequence). This CDR3 spans 12 amino acids. V was pared by 2 bases and J by 1 base, with 4 bases between. Here the CDR3 reads CASSFNSYEQYF. The DNA of the CDR3 is TGTGCCAGCAGCTTTAATTCCTACGAGCAGTACTTC.

V gene TRBV10-3 combines with J gene TRBJ1-1; 8 bases match TRBD1. CDR3 length: 13 amino acids. Per the germline V gene, CDR1 is ENHRY and CDR2 is SYGVKD. Trimming cost V 3 bases and J 10 bases; bases outside gene matches: 7. CDR3 coding DNA: TGTGCCATCAGTGATCCCTCCGGGACAGGAGCTTTCTTT. Amino acid sequence: CAISDPSGTGAFF.

This clone was recorded a few times. The CDR3 coding sequence is TGTGCCAGCACCTGGAACAGGGGTAATGAAAAACTGTTTTTT. Residues: CASTWNRGNEKLFF. The chain carries TRBV2 and TRBJ1-4; 7 bases fit TRBD1. Germline trimming cut 7 bases from V and 4 bases from J; bases unmatched to any gene: 6. The CDR3 extends over 14 amino acids. CDR1 and CDR2 from the germline V gene are SNHLY and FYNNEI.

This rearrangement joins TRBV19 to TRBJ2-6; D call uncertain. This CDR3 spans 15 amino acids. The V end was cut by 3 bases, the J end by 0 bases, with 6 bases between. Germline V CDR1 and CDR2: LNHDA, SQIVND (reference sequence). CDR3 bases: TGTGCCAGTAGTATGGGTCTCTCTGGGGCCAACGTCCTGACTTTC. Residues: CASSMGLSGANVLTF.

This CDR3 is CASSLFRGADDYGYTF. As DNA, the CDR3 is TGTGCCAGCAGCTTATTTCGGGGGGCGGACGACTATGGCTACACCTTC. The chain combines TRBV7-9 with TRBJ1-2, with D possibly TRBD1 on 6 matching bases. This CDR3 comprises 16 residues. In germline, CDR1 is SEHNR, CDR2 FQNEAQ (reference sequence). Trimming removed 2 bases at V and 3 bases at J, with 16 bases between. Filled out from reference TRBV7-9 and TRBJ1-2, the complete variable domain reads DTGVSQNPRHKITKRGQNVTFRCDPISEHNRLYWYRQTLGQGPEFLTYFQNEAQLEKSRLLSDRFSAERPKGSFSTLEIQRTEQGDSAMYLCASSLFRGADDYGYTFGSGTRLTVV.

With respect to this clone: With a much larger clone just one base away, this may be a read error. The final CDR3 position lacks the conserved phenylalanine or tryptophan, pointing to a likely read error. V is TRBV14 and J is TRBJ2-3; no firm D call. The germline CDR1 and CDR2 sequences are SGHDN and FVKESK. Trimming stripped 1 base from V and 6 bases from J, with 11 bases between. The CDR3 contains 14 residues. CDR3 region: CASSQALNLDTQYS. The CDR3 DNA sequence: TGTGCCAGCAGCCAAGCATTGAATCTCGATACGCAGTATTCT.